The 26 T cell receptor beta chains given below trace back to one sample, sequenced in a study of blood T cells in healthy people across ages. Alongside a J-beta primer mix, a sample-barcoded 5' primer served in a second PCR lasting about 7 to 12 cycles. One entry per CDR3 protein, called by TCRdb with MiXCR from the 5' RACE reads. The table shows roughly 550,000 distinct CDR3 sequences, with 24% occurring only once. These data also featured in a second study, about T cells of mothers and their children.

The material sequenced was blood. These receptors originate from a boy aged 10-17 years in good health.

The sample holds a few counts of this clonotype. The chain has TRBV9 and TRBJ1-2; D is uncertain. Germline V gene data show CDR1 as SGDLS and CDR2 as YYNGEE. V gave up 6 bases and J gave up 4 bases, with 13 bases separating them. CDR3 length equals 13 residues. The CDR3 coding sequence is TGTGCCAGCAAGAGAGACGGATCCTATGGCTACACCTTC. It yields the protein CASKRDGSYGYTF.

The V call is TRBV5-1, the J call TRBJ1-4; 10 nucleotides line up with TRBD1. This CDR3 has 14 residues. With V trimmed by 4 bases and J by 6 bases, 3 bases remained unmatched. Per the germline V gene, CDR1 is SGHRS and CDR2 is YFSETQ. The CDR3 is CASSHGTGDEKLFF. CDR3 sequence (DNA): TGCGCCAGCAGCCACGGGACAGGGGATGAAAAACTGTTTTTT.

This clonotype was detected only a few times. The rearrangement links TRBV2 to TRBJ1-1; no clear D. CDR3 length: 15 residues. Germline V gene sequence: CDR1 SNHLY, CDR2 FYNNEI. Trimming cost V 6 bases and J 0 bases, with 14 bases left between them. The CDR3 here is CASSASRFMNTEAFF. CDR3 DNA: TGTGCCAGCAGCGCCTCCAGATTCATGAACACTGAAGCTTTCTTT.

On this clonotype itself: At one end, the junction sequence differs from germline, possibly due to a read error. The chain employs TRBV18 and TRBJ1-5; 8 bases fit TRBD1. The CDR3 sequence is 16 residues long. Per germline, CDR1 KGHSH and CDR2 LQKENI. This CDR3 is CASSPPNRGRDQPQHF. The DNA for the CDR3 is TGTGCCAGCTCACCACCGAACAGGGGGAGGGATCAGCCTCAGCATTTT.

The chain combines TRBV7-9 with TRBJ2-3, with TRBD1 matching 9 bases. The CDR3 loop spans 15 amino acids. Looked up from germline, CDR1 is SEHNR and CDR2 is FQNEAQ (reference sequence). The J segment lost 3 bases and the V segment lost 6 bases, leaving 7 bases of the junction unmatched. CDR3 bases: TGTGCCAGCAGTACGGGACAGGGAATAACAGATACGCAGTATTTT. It encodes CASSTGQGITDTQYF. Filled out from reference TRBV7-9 and TRBJ2-3, the complete variable domain reads DTGVSQNPRHKITKRGQNVTFRCDPISEHNRLYWYRQTLGQGPEFLTYFQNEAQLEKSRLLSDRFSAERPKGSFSTLEIQRTEQGDSAMYLCASSTGQGITDTQYFGPGTRLTVL.

The V and J genes are TRBV4-3 and TRBJ2-5; tentative D call: TRBD1 (5 bases). CDR3 length: 15 residues. Trimming removed 0 bases from V and 5 bases from J, with 13 bases in between. CDR1 and CDR2 from the germline V gene are LGHNA and YSLEER. CDR3 coding DNA: TGCGCCAGCAGCCAAGACACAGGCCCCCGGGAGACCCAGTACTTC. This codes for CASSQDTGPRETQYF.

This clonotype was found a few times. The rearrangement links TRBV7-3 to TRBJ2-5; possibly TRBD2 for D (6 bases). The J call may not be correct, given that the DNA end is closer to TRBJ2-1. The CDR3 covers 14 residues. Germline-derived CDR1 and CDR2 are SGHTA and FQGTGA. The CDR3 nucleotides read TGTGCCAGCAGCCCCCCGGGGGAGAGGAATGAGCAGTTCTTC. Protein: CASSPPGERNEQFF.

The chain has TRBV15 and TRBJ2-7; TRBD2 is a possible D gene (6 bases). The germline gives CDR1 LNHNV, CDR2 YYDKDF (reference sequence). V shed 3 bases and J shed 2 bases, with 11 bases lying between them. The CDR3 covers 14 residues. CDR3 nucleotide sequence: TGTGCCACCAGCAGGACTAGTCAAGCCTACGAGCAGTACTTC. Protein sequence: CATSRTSQAYEQYF.

V and J are TRBV27 and TRBJ2-2; D call uncertain. This CDR3 contains 13 residues. V was pared by 0 bases and J by 7 bases, with 6 bases between. CDR1 and CDR2 from the germline V gene are MNHEY and SMNVEV (reference sequence). DNA of the CDR3: TGTGCCAGCAGTTTATCCGGCGTCGGGGAGCTGTTTTTT. It is translated as CASSLSGVGELFF.

The table lists this clonotype with a few counts. V usage is TRBV20-1 and J usage is TRBJ2-5; the match to TRBD1 covers 7 bases. CDR3 length: 13 residues. V was pared by 5 bases and J by 2 bases, with 5 bases of the junction left unmatched. Germline lookup yields CDR1 DFQATT and CDR2 SNEGSKA (reference sequence). CDR3 in amino acids: CSADRDSQETQYF. CDR3 DNA: TGCAGTGCTGACCGGGACAGTCAAGAGACCCAGTACTTC.

This clonotype was seen more than once but under ten times. The V call is TRBV28, the J call TRBJ1-5; D ambiguous. The CDR3 covers 14 residues. CDR1 and CDR2 from the germline V gene are MDHEN and SYDVKM. Trimming cost V 3 bases and J 3 bases, with 9 bases left between them. The CDR3 DNA is TGTGCCAGCAGTTTCGGGAGACCCAATCAGCCCCAGCATTTT. It encodes CASSFGRPNQPQHF.

This clonotype was seen at least ten times. The V gene is TRBV2, the J gene TRBJ1-5, with a weak D call TRBD1 (6 bases). The CDR3 covers 17 residues. Deletions cut 0 bases from V and 4 bases from J, with 16 bases between. CDR1 is SNHLY, CDR2 FYNNEI, per germline. The CDR3 DNA reads TGTGCCAGCAGTGAAGCGCTTCTGACAGGCCGGAATCAGCCCCAGCATTTT. Its translation is CASSEALLTGRNQPQHF.

This sequence joins TRBV5-6 and TRBJ2-3, with unresolved D. Germline lookup yields CDR1 SGHDT and CDR2 YYEEEE. This CDR3 is 13 amino acids long. Trimming shortened V by 0 bases and J by 5 bases, and 7 bases separated the two germline ends. This CDR3 is CASSLVGLDTQYF. In DNA, the CDR3 is TGTGCCAGCAGCTTGGTAGGGTTAGATACGCAGTATTTT.

V is TRBV14 and J is TRBJ2-1; no clear D gene. The CDR3 consists of 12 residues. The ends were cut back, 0 bases at V and 13 bases at J, with 10 bases in the middle. Germline CDR1 SGHDN, CDR2 FVKESK. The CDR3 DNA reads as TGTGCCAGCAGCCAAGATTGGCAGCGACAGTTCTTC. It yields the protein CASSQDWQRQFF.

V usage is TRBV5-1 and J usage is TRBJ2-7, with D possibly being TRBD2 (6 bases). V lost 0 bases, J lost 2 bases, and 18 bases lay in between. Germline lookup yields CDR1 SGHRS and CDR2 YFSETQ. This CDR3 is 17 amino acids long. CDR3 sequence (DNA): TGCGCCAGCAGCTTGGCCTCCCTAGCGTATGCCGCCTACGAGCAGTACTTC. Translated: CASSLASLAYAAYEQYF. Variable domain in full (rest from reference TRBV5-1 and TRBJ2-7): KAGVTQTPRYLIKTRGQQVTLSCSPISGHRSVSWYQQTPGQGLQFLFEYFSETQRNKGNFPGRFSGRQFSNSRSEMNVSTLELGDSALYLCASSLASLAYAAYEQYFGPGTRLTVT.

The chain employs TRBV5-5 and TRBJ2-1; 8 bases are shared with TRBD2. The CDR3 is 14 residues long. Germline CDR1 reads SGHKS; CDR2 reads YYEKEE (reference sequence). V was clipped by 3 bases and J by 9 bases; unmatched bases: 8. The CDR3 loop reads CASSSQAGEGEQFF. CDR3 nucleotides: TGTGCCAGCAGCTCCCAAGCGGGAGAGGGTGAGCAGTTCTTC.

This clonotype has just a few counts. V and J are TRBV27 and TRBJ2-7, with a tentative D call TRBD1 (6 bases). Germline V lookup: CDR1 MNHEY, CDR2 SMNVEV (reference sequence). V lost 4 bases and J 3 bases, leaving 13 bases between the germline ends. CDR3 length equals 14 residues. This chain's CDR3 is CASSSPDRYYEQYF. The DNA of the CDR3 is TGTGCCAGCAGTTCCCCCGACAGGTACTACGAGCAGTACTTC.

The V and J genes are TRBV9 and TRBJ1-5; the match to TRBD1 covers 8 bases. The CDR3 loop spans 15 amino acids. With 3 bases clipped from V and 7 bases from J, the junction kept 9 bases outside the gene matches. In germline, CDR1 is SGDLS, CDR2 YYNGEE. CDR3 sequence (DNA): TGTGCCAGCAGCGCGGGATCAGGGGGCGGGCAGCCCCAGCATTTT. It translates to CASSAGSGGGQPQHF.

This clonotype has ten or more counts. Germline and junction disagree at one end, which may indicate a read error. V usage is TRBV10-2 and J usage is TRBJ2-7, with D perhaps matching TRBD1 (5 bases). This CDR3 region has 11 residues. Germline V gene data show CDR1 as WSHSY and CDR2 as SAAADI. CDR3 amino acids: CASRDSYEQYF. DNA of the CDR3: TGTGCCAGCAGGGACTCCTACGAGCAGTACTTC.

The V and J genes are TRBV27 and TRBJ2-5; TRBD2 is a possible D gene (6 bases). Germline-derived CDR1 and CDR2 are MNHEY and SMNVEV (reference sequence). The CDR3 has 12 residues. Trimming took off 5 bases at V and 9 bases at J, with 13 bases between the two ends. The CDR3 here is CASSTWGVAQYF. In nucleotides, the CDR3 is TGTGCCAGCAGTACATGGGGGGTCGCCCAGTACTTC.

This sequence joins TRBV3-1 and TRBJ1-1, with a possible D match to TRBD1 (6 bases). Looked up from germline, CDR1 is LGHDT and CDR2 is YNNKEL (reference sequence). This CDR3 comprises 16 residues. Deletions cut 3 bases from V and 4 bases from J, with 18 bases between. CDR3 bases: TGTGCCAGCAGCCAGGCCTTTGGGGGGCGTTTCACTGAAGCTTTCTTT. Its protein is CASSQAFGGRFTEAFF.

The chain couples TRBV20-1 to TRBJ2-7; 8 bases map to TRBD1. V lost 4 bases to trimming and J lost 2 bases; unmatched junction nucleotides: 4. The germline V gene has CDR1 DFQATT and CDR2 SNEGSKA (reference sequence). The CDR3 runs to 13 residues. CDR3 DNA sequence: TGCAGTGCTAAGGGGACAGGTACCTACGAGCAGTACTTC. Encoded protein: CSAKGTGTYEQYF.

This clonotype has a handful of counts. This chain joins TRBV24-1 and TRBJ2-5; D possibly matches TRBD1 or TRBD2 (5 bases each). This CDR3 is built from 14 residues. Trimming cost V 5 bases and J 1 base, with 10 bases left between them. CDR1 and CDR2 (germline): KGHDR, SFDVKD. CDR3 in DNA: TGTGCCACCAGTGGGGACGTCCTCCAAGAGACCCAGTACTTC. This sequence encodes CATSGDVLQETQYF.

A few counts support this clonotype. The chain uses TRBV7-9 and TRBJ2-5; D perhaps matches TRBD2 (5 bases). The germline gives CDR1 SEHNR, CDR2 FQNEAQ (reference sequence). The germline V and J ends were trimmed by 1 base and 2 bases, with 11 bases remaining between them. The CDR3 loop spans 15 amino acids. CDR3 sequence: CASSLGVSGQETQYF. CDR3 sequence (DNA): TGTGCCAGCAGCTTAGGGGTCTCGGGACAAGAGACCCAGTACTTC.

This rearrangement joins TRBV6-1 to TRBJ2-3, with D hard to call. The germline gives CDR1 MNHNS, CDR2 SASEGT. The length of the CDR3 is 14 residues. The germline V and J ends were trimmed by 7 bases and 5 bases, with 16 bases remaining between them. The DNA of the CDR3 is TGTGCCAGCAATCCCCCGAATTTAGGAGATACGCAGTATTTT. It specifies CASNPPNLGDTQYF.

This clonotype was counted between two and nine times. This chain links TRBV9 with TRBJ2-7, with no clear D. Looked up from germline, CDR1 is SGDLS and CDR2 is YYNGEE. The CDR3 loop spans 17 amino acids. V lost 3 bases and J 0 bases, leaving 19 bases between the germline ends. This CDR3 reads CASSALGRISGSYEQYF. DNA for the CDR3: TGTGCCAGCAGCGCCCTCGGCAGGATATCGGGCTCCTACGAGCAGTACTTC.